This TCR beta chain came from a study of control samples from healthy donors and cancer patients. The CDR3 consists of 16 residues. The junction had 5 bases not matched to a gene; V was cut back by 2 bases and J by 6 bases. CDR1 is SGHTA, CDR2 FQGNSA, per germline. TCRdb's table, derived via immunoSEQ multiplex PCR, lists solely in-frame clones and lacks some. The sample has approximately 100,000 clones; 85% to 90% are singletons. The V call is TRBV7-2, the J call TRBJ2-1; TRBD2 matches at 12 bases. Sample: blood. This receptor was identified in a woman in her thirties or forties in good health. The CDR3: CASSLPRTSGVNEQFF. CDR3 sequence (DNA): TGTGCCAGCAGCTTACCCCGGACTAGCGGGGTCAATGAGCAGTTCTTC.